Presented here are 8 T cell receptor beta chains from one specimen sequenced in a study of blood T cell repertoires in COVID-19. The data were produced by immunoSEQ multiplex PCR, yet TCRdb's version contains in-frame clones alone and is incomplete. Of over 250,000 clones listed, around 90% are singletons. The sequenced material came from peripheral blood. The receptors here all came from a man in his fifties or sixties with acute or convalescent COVID-19.

V and J are TRBV6-5 and TRBJ1-5; D call uncertain. Trimming left V 6 bases short and J 0 bases short, with 12 bases between. CDR1 and CDR2 (germline): MNHEY, SVGAGI. The CDR3 extends over 15 amino acids. CDR3 sequence: CASRADGNSNQPQHF. In DNA form, the CDR3 reads TGTGCCAGCAGAGCGGACGGTAATAGCAATCAGCCCCAGCATTTT.

The V call is TRBV4-2, the J call TRBJ1-1, with D maybe TRBD1 (5 bases). Per germline, CDR1 LGHNA and CDR2 YNFKEQ. The V and J ends lost 2 bases and 6 bases respectively, with 13 bases between them. The CDR3 runs 14 residues. The CDR3 region is CASSQMTGTPEAFF. DNA for the CDR3: TGTGCCAGCAGCCAAATGACCGGGACTCCTGAAGCTTTCTTT.

CDR3 residues: CASTSGRYEQYF. DNA for the CDR3: TGTGCCAGCACTTCGGGGAGATACGAGCAGTACTTC. This chain links TRBV5-6 with TRBJ2-7; D possibly corresponds to TRBD2 (5 bases). Germline CDR1 SGHDT, CDR2 YYEEEE. There are 12 residues in the CDR3. Trimming pared 6 bases from V and 4 bases from J, leaving 11 bases between.

The rearrangement joins TRBV12-5 to TRBJ1-2; D is ambiguous. This CDR3 contains 13 residues. Germline lookup yields CDR1 LGHNT and CDR2 FRNRAP. The CDR3 is CATPGSWGYGYTF. DNA for the CDR3: TGTGCCACTCCGGGAAGCTGGGGCTATGGCTACACCTTC.

V usage is TRBV30 and J usage is TRBJ1-6, with 7 bases lining up with TRBD1. With 4 bases clipped from V and 9 bases from J, the junction kept 12 bases outside the gene matches. The CDR3 spans 15 residues. CDR1 GTSNPN and CDR2 SVGIG come from the germline V gene (reference sequence). CDR3: CAWTIRGQISSPLHF. CDR3 DNA: TGTGCCTGGACCATACGGGGACAGATAAGTTCACCCCTCCACTTT.

To note about this clone: A read error may account for a junction end that differs from germline. The chain carries TRBV6-1 and TRBJ1-6, with D maybe TRBD1 (6 bases). The CDR3 totals 11 residues. From germline, CDR1 is MNHNS and CDR2 SASEGT. CDR3 loop: CASSEGGPKSF. The CDR3 DNA sequence: TGTGCCAGCAGTGAGGGGGGGCCCAAGAGTTTT.

The chain employs TRBV3-1 (or the pseudogene TRBV3-2) and TRBJ2-5; 12 nucleotides match TRBD2. The CDR3 is made up of 19 amino acids. Germline CDR1 is LGHDT and CDR2 is YNNKEL (reference sequence). The ends lost 5 bases at V and 2 bases at J; junction bases unmatched: 15. DNA for the CDR3: TGTGCCAGCAGCTTCCTCCTAGCGGGGGGGCTTTACGGGCAAGAGACCCAGTACTTC. Protein: CASSFLLAGGLYGQETQYF.

The rearrangement joins TRBV3-1 (or the pseudogene TRBV3-2) to TRBJ1-2, with 9 bases that match TRBD1. The germline V gene has CDR1 LGHDT and CDR2 YNNKEL (reference sequence). The CDR3 consists of 14 residues. V was pared by 3 bases and J by 4 bases, with 3 bases of the junction left unmatched. CDR3 region: CASSHDRGGYGYTF. In nucleotides, the CDR3 is TGTGCCAGCAGCCACGACAGGGGGGGCTATGGCTACACCTTC.